A single T cell receptor (beta chain) is shown here with its context. Its antigen is undetermined. TCRdb keeps only in-frame clones here, not all; method: immunoSEQ multiplex PCR. This sample has over 85,000 clones; around 90% occur once, and the top ten carry about 5.4%. The sample belongs to a study of T cell responses to AZD1222 COVID-19 vaccine. The study's findings and limits: Clonal diversity was possibly underestimated, and the donors were mostly white British, with more females. CD4 TCRs associated with vaccination spanned spike, dominating at 160-218 and 743-854. Only 5 to 7 AZD1222 recipients were seropositive at baseline.

CDR1 and CDR2 from the germline V gene are KGHSH and LQKENI. The CDR3 is 16 amino acids. The germline V and J ends were trimmed by 4 bases and 2 bases, with 16 bases remaining between them. The receptor was derived from an adult who received the AZD1222 COVID-19 vaccine. The sample here was peripheral blood, taken 28 days after the second AZD1222 dose. The chain recombines TRBV18 with TRBJ2-3; D possibly corresponds to TRBD2 (6 bases). As DNA, the CDR3 is TGTGCCAGCTCACGGTCGGAGGCTAGCGTCACAGATACGCAGTATTTT. Residues: CASSRSEASVTDTQYF.